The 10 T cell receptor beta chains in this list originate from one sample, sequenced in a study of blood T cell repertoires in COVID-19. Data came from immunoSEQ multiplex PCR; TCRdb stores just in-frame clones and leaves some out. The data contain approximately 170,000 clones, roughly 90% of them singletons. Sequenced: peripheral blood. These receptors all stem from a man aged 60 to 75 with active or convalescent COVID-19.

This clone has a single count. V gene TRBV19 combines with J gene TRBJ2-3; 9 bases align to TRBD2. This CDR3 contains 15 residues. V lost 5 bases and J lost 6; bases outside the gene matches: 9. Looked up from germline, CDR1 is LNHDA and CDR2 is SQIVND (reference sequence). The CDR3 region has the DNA TGTGCCAGTAGTGTAAGCGGGGGGATGTCGGATACGCAGTATTTT. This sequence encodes CASSVSGGMSDTQYF.

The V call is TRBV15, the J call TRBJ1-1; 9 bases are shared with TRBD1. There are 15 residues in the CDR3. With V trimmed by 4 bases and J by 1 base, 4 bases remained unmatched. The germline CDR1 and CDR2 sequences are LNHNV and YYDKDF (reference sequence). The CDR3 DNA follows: TGTGCCACCAGCACCCGACAGGGGGGGAACACTGAAGCTTTCTTT. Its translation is CATSTRQGGNTEAFF.

CDR3 sequence: CASSQDLRGNTIYF. The CDR3, as DNA: TGTGCCAGCAGCCAAGATCTCAGGGGAAACACCATATATTTT. The chain couples TRBV14 to TRBJ1-3; no definite D call. CDR1 and CDR2 from the germline V gene are SGHDN and FVKESK. V was shortened by 0 bases and J by 4 bases, with 7 bases between the two germline ends. The CDR3 loop spans 14 amino acids.

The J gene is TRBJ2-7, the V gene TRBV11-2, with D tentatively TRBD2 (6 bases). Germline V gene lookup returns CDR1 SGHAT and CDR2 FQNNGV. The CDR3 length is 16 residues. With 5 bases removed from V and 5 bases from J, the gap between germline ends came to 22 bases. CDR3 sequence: CASSPRVEGFLHEQYF. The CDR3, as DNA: TGTGCCAGCAGCCCTAGGGTGGAGGGTTTTCTCCACGAGCAGTACTTC.

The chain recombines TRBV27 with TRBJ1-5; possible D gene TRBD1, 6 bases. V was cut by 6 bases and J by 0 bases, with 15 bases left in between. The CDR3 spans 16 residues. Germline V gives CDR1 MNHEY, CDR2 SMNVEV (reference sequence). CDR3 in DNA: TGTGCCAGCAGCACTATCTTACAGGGTAGCAATCAGCCCCAGCATTTT. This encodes CASSTILQGSNQPQHF.

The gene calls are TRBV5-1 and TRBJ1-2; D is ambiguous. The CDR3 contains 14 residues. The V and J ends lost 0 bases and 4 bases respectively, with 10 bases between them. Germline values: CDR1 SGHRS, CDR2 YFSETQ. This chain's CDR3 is CASSLAAESYGYTF. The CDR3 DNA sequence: TGCGCCAGCAGCTTGGCCGCGGAGTCCTATGGCTACACCTTC.

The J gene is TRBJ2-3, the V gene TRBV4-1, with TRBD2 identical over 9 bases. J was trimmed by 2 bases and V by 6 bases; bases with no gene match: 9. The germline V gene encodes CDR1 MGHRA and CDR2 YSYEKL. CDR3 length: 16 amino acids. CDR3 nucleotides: TGCGCCAGCAGGGCAAGACTAGCGGAATACACAGATACGCAGTATTTT. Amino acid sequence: CASRARLAEYTDTQYF.

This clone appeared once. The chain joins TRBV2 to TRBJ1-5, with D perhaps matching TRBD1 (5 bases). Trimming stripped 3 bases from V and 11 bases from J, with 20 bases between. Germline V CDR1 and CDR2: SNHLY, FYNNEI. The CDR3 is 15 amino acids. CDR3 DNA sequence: TGTGCCAGCAGTGAGGGTGCAGGGTGGGAATCAGCCCAGCATTTT. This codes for CASSEGAGWESAQHF.

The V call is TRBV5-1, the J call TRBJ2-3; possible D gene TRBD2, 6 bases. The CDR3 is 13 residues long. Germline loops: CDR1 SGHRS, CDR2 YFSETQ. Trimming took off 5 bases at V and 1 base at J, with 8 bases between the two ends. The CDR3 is CASRASGTDTQYF. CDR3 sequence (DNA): TGCGCCAGCAGGGCTAGCGGCACAGATACGCAGTATTTT.

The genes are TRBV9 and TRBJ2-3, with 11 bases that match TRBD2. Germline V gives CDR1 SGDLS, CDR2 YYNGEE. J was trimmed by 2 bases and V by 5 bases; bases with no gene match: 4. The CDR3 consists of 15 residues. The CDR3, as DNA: TGTGCCAGCAGAGTTAGCGGGGGGGTCACAGATACGCAGTATTTT. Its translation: CASRVSGGVTDTQYF.